The 12 T cell receptor beta chains below all came from one sample that was sequenced in a study of post-analysis software for immune sequencing data. These receptors have no known antigen. cDNA libraries of TCR beta carried unique molecular identifiers. Via MiXCR, TCRdb re-called the PCR reads, giving one row per CDR3 protein. The data hold a few hundred thousand distinct CDR3 sequences, with around a third observed a single time. Regarding the study as a whole: Higher frequency in patients than in controls was seen for 5 or 6 TRBV segments, with TRBV5-6, TRBV5-1 and TRBV20-1 among them.

The specimen sequenced was blood. The source is a girl under 18 with multiple sclerosis.

On this clonotype itself: This clone may be a read error of a much larger clone one base away. This chain links TRBV20-1 with TRBJ2-1; D remains ambiguous. The V end lost 6 bases, the J end lost 8 bases, and 11 bases lay between the germline ends. Looked up from germline, CDR1 is DFQATT and CDR2 is SNEGSKA (reference sequence). This CDR3 has 11 amino acids. This CDR3 reads CSARTGDEQFF. The CDR3, as DNA: TGCAGTGCCCGGACGGGCGATGAGCAGTTCTTC.

This chain uses TRBV19 with TRBJ2-5, with D tentatively TRBD1 (6 bases). Looked up from germline, CDR1 is LNHDA and CDR2 is SQIVND (reference sequence). This CDR3 has 14 residues. V was clipped by 3 bases and J by 11 bases, with 19 bases between them. CDR3 DNA sequence: TGTGCCAGTAGTATCCCCGGGACAAGTACGGTGCAGTACTTC. Translating it yields CASSIPGTSTVQYF.

CDR3 sequence: CSAGAGRSTDTQYF. The CDR3 DNA sequence: TGCAGCGCTGGAGCGGGGAGGAGCACAGATACGCAGTATTTT. The chain uses TRBV29-1 and TRBJ2-3; 7 bases are a match to TRBD2. V was pared by 7 bases and J by 0 bases, with 7 bases of the junction left unmatched. CDR1 is SQVTM and CDR2 is ANQGSEA in the germline V gene. This CDR3 region has 14 residues.

The J gene is TRBJ2-3, the V gene TRBV5-1; 8 bases are shared with TRBD2. Germline V gene data show CDR1 as SGHRS and CDR2 as YFSETQ. The CDR3 is 14 residues long. V shed 0 bases, J shed 8 bases, and the junction held 5 bases outside the gene matches. The chain's CDR3 is CASSLGLAGTTQYF. The CDR3 DNA follows: TGCGCCAGCAGCTTGGGTTTAGCGGGGACTACGCAGTATTTT.

The chain joins TRBV5-1 to TRBJ2-2, with no clear D. CDR3 length equals 13 residues. Trimming removed 2 bases at V and 5 bases at J, with 7 bases between. Germline CDR1 reads SGHRS; CDR2 reads YFSETQ. CDR3 in amino acids: CASSFIATGELFF. The CDR3 DNA is TGCGCCAGCAGCTTTATCGCAACCGGGGAGCTGTTTTTT.

This chain joins TRBV5-5 and TRBJ1-5; D remains unclear. Per germline, CDR1 SGHKS and CDR2 YYEKEE (reference sequence). CDR3 size: 18 residues. V gave up 1 base and J gave up 4 bases, with 21 bases separating them. CDR3 region: CASSLLGAAFGPNQPQHF. The CDR3 DNA is TGTGCCAGCAGCTTGTTGGGAGCGGCATTCGGCCCAAATCAGCCCCAGCATTTT.

This clonotype has just a few counts. The chain carries TRBV5-1 and TRBJ1-1; D might be TRBD1 (5 bases). The germline gives CDR1 SGHRS, CDR2 YFSETQ. CDR3 length equals 15 residues. Trimming shortened V by 4 bases and J by 1 base, and 14 bases separated the two germline ends. CDR3 in amino acids: CASSRWGEWNTEAFF. DNA of the CDR3: TGCGCCAGCAGCCGGTGGGGGGAGTGGAACACTGAAGCTTTCTTT.

This clonotype occurred a few times. J is TRBJ2-7 and V is TRBV3-1; unclear D gene. The V end lost 1 base, the J end lost 5 bases, and 12 bases lay between the germline ends. The CDR3 spans 14 residues. The germline V gene encodes CDR1 LGHDT and CDR2 YNNKEL (reference sequence). The CDR3 reads CASSQGDDRDEQYF. The CDR3 region has the DNA TGTGCCAGCAGCCAAGGCGATGACCGGGACGAGCAGTACTTC.

The chain combines TRBV20-1 with TRBJ1-4, with D possibly matching TRBD1 (5 bases). This CDR3 contains 12 residues. V gave up 5 bases and J gave up 7 bases, with 11 bases separating them. Germline loops: CDR1 DFQATT, CDR2 SNEGSKA (reference sequence). The CDR3 DNA sequence: TGCAGTGCTGGGGGGACTGGTGAAAAACTGTTTTTT. It is translated as CSAGGTGEKLFF.

V usage is TRBV6-5 and J usage is TRBJ2-1; 7 bases fit TRBD2. Per the germline V gene, CDR1 is MNHEY and CDR2 is SVGAGI. V gave up 7 bases and J gave up 3 bases; unmatched junction bases: 9. The CDR3 is 15 residues long. The CDR3 loop is CASTSAGPNYNEQFF. The DNA for the CDR3 is TGTGCCAGCACCTCAGCGGGGCCGAACTACAATGAGCAGTTCTTC.

The table lists this clonotype with a few counts. The J gene is TRBJ2-5, the V gene TRBV10-3, with D perhaps TRBD1 (5 bases). This CDR3 has 14 amino acids. CDR1 and CDR2 from the germline V gene are ENHRY and SYGVKD. V was pared by 6 bases and J by 4 bases, with 15 bases between. The CDR3 here is CAISEGVGPETQYF. The CDR3 coding sequence is TGTGCCATCAGCGAAGGGGTTGGGCCAGAGACCCAGTACTTC.

The rearrangement joins TRBV27 to TRBJ2-7; TRBD1 might be the D (5 bases). This CDR3 has 13 amino acids. V was clipped by 7 bases and J by 5 bases, with 15 bases between them. Germline CDR1 reads MNHEY; CDR2 reads SMNVEV (reference sequence). The CDR3 spells CASKVPLGHEQYF. DNA for the CDR3: TGTGCCAGCAAGGTTCCTCTGGGGCACGAGCAGTACTTC.